This TCR beta chain was recorded in a study of cytomegalovirus exposure and HLA in healthy donors. Study-wide findings and caveats: Presence/absence analyses supposed approximately even sequencing depth among donors.

A word on this clone: Its cognate antigen is unknown.

V was shortened by 6 bases and J by 12 bases, with 18 bases between the two germline ends. There are 12 residues in the CDR3. In germline, CDR1 is MDHEN, CDR2 SYDVKM. Primers: 60 Vbeta forward and 13 Jbeta reverse. Profiling relied on immunoSEQ multiplex PCR, and the TCRdb table lists in-frame clones only, not all of them. The sample carries 92,000 or so clones, approximately 69% recorded once. This clonotype originated in a woman in her 50s in good health and CMV-seropositive. The specimen sequenced was PBMCs. J is TRBJ2-7 and V is TRBV28; D might be TRBD2 (6 bases). The CDR3 sequence is CASRESGEGLYF. The DNA for the CDR3 is TGTGCCAGCAGGGAGTCGGGAGAGGGGCTGTACTTC.